This T cell receptor (beta chain) was observed in a study of vaccination effects on CD4 cells after COVID-19. Study as a whole: Post-vaccine sampling occurred a median 72 days after the second dose.

With respect to this clone: Its specificity is not known.

This table comes from immunoSEQ multiplex PCR, and its TCRdb copy is limited to in-frame clones, with some not included. The sample lists about 39,000 clones, about 70% occurring once. Following culture for under 12 days, CD4+ T cells were isolated. Participants were vaccinated with two doses of either the BNT162b2 or mRNA-1273 vaccine. The authors exchanged half the medium for IL-2 medium on days 3 and 7. Trimming cost V 2 bases and J 7 bases; bases outside gene matches: 13. Germline V gene data show CDR1 as SGHRS and CDR2 as YFSETQ. The CDR3 sequence is 16 residues long. Regarding the study as a whole: Only a few convalescent patients and no early post-infection timepoints featured in the study. Infection- and vaccine-induced clones contracted markedly late after vaccination.

The origin of this receptor is a human donor who received a COVID-19 vaccine. V gene TRBV5-1 combines with J gene TRBJ2-5, with 8 bases fitting TRBD2. The sequences come from CD4+ T cells from PBMCs cultured without peptide, collected after COVID-19 vaccination. This CDR3 is CASSFGNSGAQGTQYF. CDR3 in DNA: TGCGCCAGCAGCTTTGGTAATAGCGGGGCTCAGGGGACCCAGTACTTC.